The clone carrying this T cell receptor (beta chain) has a count of ten or more. This sample is drawn from a study of T cells in Graves' hyperthyroidism and ophthalmopathy. The source material, RNA transcripts, was used to amplify TCR beta CDR3 regions. The TCR CDR3 was amplified in a first-round RT-PCR using the HTBI primer set. TCRdb reanalysed the multiplex PCR reads using MiXCR and keeps one entry per CDR3 protein. The table has hundreds of thousands of distinct CDR3 sequences, 15% seen once. V lost 6 bases, J lost 1 base, and 13 bases lay in between. The CDR3 loop spans 15 amino acids. This receptor was identified in a woman aged 25-40 years with Graves' hyperthyroidism. The specimen sequenced was blood. J is TRBJ1-5 and V is TRBV12-3 or TRBV12-4; unclear D gene. This chain's CDR3 is CASRSGASSNQPQHF. The CDR3 nucleotides are TGTGCCAGCAGATCTGGAGCATCGAGCAATCAGCCCCAGCATTTT.